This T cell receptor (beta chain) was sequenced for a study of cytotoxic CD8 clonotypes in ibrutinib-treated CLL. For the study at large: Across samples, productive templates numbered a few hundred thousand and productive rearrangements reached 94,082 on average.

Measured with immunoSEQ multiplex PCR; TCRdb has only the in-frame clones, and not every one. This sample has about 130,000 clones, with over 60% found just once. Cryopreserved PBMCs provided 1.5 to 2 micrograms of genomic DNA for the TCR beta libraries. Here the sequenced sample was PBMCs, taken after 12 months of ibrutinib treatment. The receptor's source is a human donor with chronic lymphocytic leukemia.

The DNA for the CDR3 is TGTGCCAGCAGCGTAGCGGATGAGCAGTTCTTC. It codes for CASSVADEQFF. This chain links TRBV9 with TRBJ2-1; D is unclear. Germline assignment: CDR1 SGDLS and CDR2 YYNGEE. This CDR3 has 11 amino acids. Trimming took 0 bases from V and 8 from J, leaving 3 bases between them.